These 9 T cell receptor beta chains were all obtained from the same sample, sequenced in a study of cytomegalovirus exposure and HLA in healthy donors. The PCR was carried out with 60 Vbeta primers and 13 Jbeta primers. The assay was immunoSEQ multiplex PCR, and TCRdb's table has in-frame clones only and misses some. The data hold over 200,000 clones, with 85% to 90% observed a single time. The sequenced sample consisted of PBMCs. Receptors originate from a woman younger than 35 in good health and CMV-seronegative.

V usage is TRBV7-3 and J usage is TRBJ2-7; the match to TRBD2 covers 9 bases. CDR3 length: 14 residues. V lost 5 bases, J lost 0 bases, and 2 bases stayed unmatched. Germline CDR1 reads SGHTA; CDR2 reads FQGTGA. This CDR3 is CASSPSGTSYEQYF. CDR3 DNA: TGTGCCAGCAGCCCTAGCGGGACCTCCTACGAGCAGTACTTC.

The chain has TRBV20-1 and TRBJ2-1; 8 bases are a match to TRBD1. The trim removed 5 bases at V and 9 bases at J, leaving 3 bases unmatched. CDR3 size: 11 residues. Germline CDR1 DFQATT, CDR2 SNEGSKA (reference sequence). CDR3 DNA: TGCAGTGCTCCCAGGGGGCCTGAGCAGTTCTTC. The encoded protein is CSAPRGPEQFF.

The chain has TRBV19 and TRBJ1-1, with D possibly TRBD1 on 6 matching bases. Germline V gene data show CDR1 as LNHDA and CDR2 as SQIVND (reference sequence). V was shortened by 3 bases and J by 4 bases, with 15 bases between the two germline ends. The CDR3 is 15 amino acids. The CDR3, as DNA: TGTGCCAGTAGTATCAGGGGCCCGAGGGGCACTGAAGCTTTCTTT. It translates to CASSIRGPRGTEAFF.

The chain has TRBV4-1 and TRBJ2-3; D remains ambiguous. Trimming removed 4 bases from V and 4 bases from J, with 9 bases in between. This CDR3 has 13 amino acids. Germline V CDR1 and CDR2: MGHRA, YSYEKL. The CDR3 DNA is TGCGCCAGCAGCCGCTGGCAGGCAGATACGCAGTATTTT. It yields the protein CASSRWQADTQYF.

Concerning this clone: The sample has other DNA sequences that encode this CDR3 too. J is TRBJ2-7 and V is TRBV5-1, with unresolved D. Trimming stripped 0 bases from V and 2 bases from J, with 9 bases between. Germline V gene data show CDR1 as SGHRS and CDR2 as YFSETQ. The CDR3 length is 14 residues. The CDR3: CASSLAGGTYEQYF. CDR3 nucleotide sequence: TGCGCCAGCAGCTTGGCCGGCGGTACCTACGAGCAGTACTTC.

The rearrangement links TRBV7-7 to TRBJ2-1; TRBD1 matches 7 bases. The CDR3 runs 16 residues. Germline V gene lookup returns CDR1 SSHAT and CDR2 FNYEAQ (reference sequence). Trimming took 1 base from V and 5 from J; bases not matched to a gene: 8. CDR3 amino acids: CASSLGPGQPDNEQFF. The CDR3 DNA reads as TGTGCCAGCAGCTTAGGACCGGGACAGCCCGACAATGAGCAGTTCTTC. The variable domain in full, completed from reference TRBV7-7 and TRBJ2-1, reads GAGVSQSPRYKVTKRGQDVTLRCDPISSHATLYWYQQALGQGPEFLTYFNYEAQPDKSGLPSDRFSAERPEGSISTLTIQRTEQRDSAMYRCASSLGPGQPDNEQFFGPGTRLTVL.

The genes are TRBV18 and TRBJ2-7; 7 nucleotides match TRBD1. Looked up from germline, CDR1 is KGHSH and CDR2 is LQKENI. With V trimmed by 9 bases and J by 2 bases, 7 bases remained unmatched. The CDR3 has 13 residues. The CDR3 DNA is TGTGCCAGTGCACAGGGGAGCGCCTACGAGCAGTACTTC. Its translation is CASAQGSAYEQYF.

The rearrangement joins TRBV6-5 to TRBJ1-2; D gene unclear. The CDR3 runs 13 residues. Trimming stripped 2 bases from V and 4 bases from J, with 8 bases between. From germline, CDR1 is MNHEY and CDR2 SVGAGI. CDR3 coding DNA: TGTGCCAGCAGTTACGAACGAGGCTATGGCTACACCTTC. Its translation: CASSYERGYGYTF.

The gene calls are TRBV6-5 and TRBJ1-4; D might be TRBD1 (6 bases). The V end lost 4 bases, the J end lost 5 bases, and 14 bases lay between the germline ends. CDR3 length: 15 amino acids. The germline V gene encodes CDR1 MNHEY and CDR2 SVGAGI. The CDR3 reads CASSSRTARNEKLFF. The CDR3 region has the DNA TGTGCCAGCAGTTCGAGGACAGCTCGGAATGAAAAACTGTTTTTT.